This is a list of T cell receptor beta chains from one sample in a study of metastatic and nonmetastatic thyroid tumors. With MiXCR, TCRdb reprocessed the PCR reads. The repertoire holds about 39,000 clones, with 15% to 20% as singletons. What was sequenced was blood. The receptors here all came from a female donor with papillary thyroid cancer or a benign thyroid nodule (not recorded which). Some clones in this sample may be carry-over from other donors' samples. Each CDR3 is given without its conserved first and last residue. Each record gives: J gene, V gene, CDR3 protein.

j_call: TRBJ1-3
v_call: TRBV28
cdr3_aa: ASSPRGRSGNTIY

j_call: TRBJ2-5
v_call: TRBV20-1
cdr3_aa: SARNQMAGLVRTQY

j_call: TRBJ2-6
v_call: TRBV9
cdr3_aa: ASSAGTPSSGANVLT

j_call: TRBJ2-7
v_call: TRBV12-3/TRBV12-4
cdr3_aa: ASSPLAGGPYEQY

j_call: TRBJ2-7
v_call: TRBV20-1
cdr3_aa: SAMRGVYEQY

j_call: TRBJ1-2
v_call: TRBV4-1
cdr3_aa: ASSLMGGSSSDGYT

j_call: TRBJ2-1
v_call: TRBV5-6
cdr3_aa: ASSLGGSLNEQF

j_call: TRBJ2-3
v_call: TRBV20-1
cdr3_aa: SVIRASGSTGTDTQY

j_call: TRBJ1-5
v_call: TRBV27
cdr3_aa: ASCFTGTTSNQPQH

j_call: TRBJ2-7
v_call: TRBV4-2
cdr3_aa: ASSPTLAGRRGYEQY

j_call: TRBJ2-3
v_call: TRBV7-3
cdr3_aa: ASSLMGSDTQY

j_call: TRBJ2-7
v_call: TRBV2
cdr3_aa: ASSVSGRAYEQY

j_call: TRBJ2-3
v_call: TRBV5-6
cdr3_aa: ASSGTLAVRWDTQY

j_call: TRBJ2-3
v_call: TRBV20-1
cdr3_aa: SASLRVQGDTQY

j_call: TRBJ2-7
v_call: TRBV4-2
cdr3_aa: ASSQDKGSGGTYEQY

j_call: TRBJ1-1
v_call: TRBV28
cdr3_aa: ASSLRRVRDTEDF

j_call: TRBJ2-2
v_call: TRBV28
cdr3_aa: ASSLVFLNTGELF

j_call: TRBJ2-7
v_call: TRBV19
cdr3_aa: ASSIEAAFGEQY

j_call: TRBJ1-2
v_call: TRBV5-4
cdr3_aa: ASSLASRDGYT

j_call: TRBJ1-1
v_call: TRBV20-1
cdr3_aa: SAGGVRDTEAF

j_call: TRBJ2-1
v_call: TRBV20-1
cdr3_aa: SAISGTGGNEQF

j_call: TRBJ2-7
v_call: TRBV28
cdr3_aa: ASNPSGRTSSYEQY

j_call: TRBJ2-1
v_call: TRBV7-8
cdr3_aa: ASSQNGEQF

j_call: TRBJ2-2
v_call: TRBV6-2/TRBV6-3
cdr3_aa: ASSRPSRNTGELF

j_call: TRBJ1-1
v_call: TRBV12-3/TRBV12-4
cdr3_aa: ASSLQGNTEAF

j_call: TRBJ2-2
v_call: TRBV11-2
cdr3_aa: ASSLTRGANTGELF

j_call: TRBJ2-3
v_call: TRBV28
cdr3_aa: ASSLSLGLAGAITDTQY

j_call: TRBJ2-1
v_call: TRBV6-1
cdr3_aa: ASRRRNDEQF

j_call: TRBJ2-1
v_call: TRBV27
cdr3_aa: ACSPVLSYNEQF

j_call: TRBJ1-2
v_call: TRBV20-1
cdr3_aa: SAYGQGQIGYT

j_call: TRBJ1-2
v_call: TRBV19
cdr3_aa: ASSQDRYAGGYT

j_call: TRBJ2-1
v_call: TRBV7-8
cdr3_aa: ASSKELEDWSNEQF

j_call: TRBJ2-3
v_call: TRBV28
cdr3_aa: ASSLSSDTQY

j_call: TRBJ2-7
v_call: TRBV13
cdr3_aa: ASSLGWTGESEQY

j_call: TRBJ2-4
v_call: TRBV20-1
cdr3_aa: SARHTGTPRGIQY

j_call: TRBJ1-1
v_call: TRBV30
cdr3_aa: AWMALEGRPHEAF

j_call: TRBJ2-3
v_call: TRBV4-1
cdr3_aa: ASSQEPSGRASDTQY

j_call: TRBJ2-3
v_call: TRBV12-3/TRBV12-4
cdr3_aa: ASSPLRAISTDTQY

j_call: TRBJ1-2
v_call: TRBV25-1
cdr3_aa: ASSARGHLNYGYT

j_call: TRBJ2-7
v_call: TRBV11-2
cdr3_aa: ASSLVAFYEQY

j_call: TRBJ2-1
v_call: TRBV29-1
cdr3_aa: SSQRGLADNEQF

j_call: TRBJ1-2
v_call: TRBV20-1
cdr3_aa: SARPTRDRLQYGYT

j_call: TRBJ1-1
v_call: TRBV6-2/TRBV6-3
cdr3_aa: AVSSGGDEAF

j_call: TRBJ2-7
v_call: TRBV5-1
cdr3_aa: ASSPGPGLGIYEQY

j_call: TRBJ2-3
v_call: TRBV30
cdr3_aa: AWTTFIGDTQY

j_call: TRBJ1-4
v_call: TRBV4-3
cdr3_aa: ASSQDLGAGEEKLF

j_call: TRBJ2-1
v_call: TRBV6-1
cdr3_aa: ASSETSGTYNEQF

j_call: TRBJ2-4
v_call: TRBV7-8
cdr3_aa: ASSIEEGNIQY

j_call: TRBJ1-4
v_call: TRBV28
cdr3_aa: ASSRGAGGINEKLF

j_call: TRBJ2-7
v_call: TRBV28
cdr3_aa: ASKLYIRYEQY

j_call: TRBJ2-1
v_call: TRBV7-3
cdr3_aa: ASSLTGGTGGDEQF

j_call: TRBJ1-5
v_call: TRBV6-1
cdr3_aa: SSNEHILEPQH